These 21 T cell receptor beta chains were sequenced from one sample in a study of T cells in women clearing cervical HPV infection. Method: immunoSEQ multiplex PCR; TCRdb's copy keeps in-frame clones and lacks some. This listing includes 25,000 to 35,000 clones. The sample was blood buffy coat. These receptors came from a woman between 18 and 70 years old with a cervical HPV16 infection that either progressed to CIN3+ or cleared (not recorded which).

As concerns this clone: Read coverage stops 3 residues before the CDR3 terminus; the germline J gene supplies the remainder. J is TRBJ1-6 and V is TRBV5-1, with D hard to call. The germline V gene has CDR1 SGHRS and CDR2 YFSETQ. The CDR3 has 15 residues. The V and J ends lost 3 bases and 9 bases respectively, with 16 bases between them. The CDR3 here is CASSSGVYEGSPLHF. Partial CDR3 DNA: TGCGCCAGCAGCTCCGGGGTTTATGAGGGTTCACCC.

With respect to this clone: The read halts 3 residues ahead of the CDR3 end, with the missing end drawn from the germline J gene. The rearrangement joins TRBV12-5 to TRBJ2-5; D is unclear. Between the trimmed V and J ends, which lost 2 bases and 5 bases, there was a span of 6 bases. There are 12 residues in the CDR3. CDR1 and CDR2 (germline): LGHNT, FRNRAP. CDR3 sequence: CASGLSPETQYF. The covered CDR3 bases are TGTGCTAGTGGTTTGAGCCCGGAGACC.

Regarding this clone: The read finishes 3 residues shy of the CDR3 end, and the germline J gene is used to complete it. This chain connects TRBV2 to TRBJ1-2; D may be TRBD1 (5 bases). Trimming removed 1 base from V and 7 bases from J, with 7 bases in between. Germline CDR1 reads SNHLY; CDR2 reads FYNNEI. The CDR3 is made up of 12 amino acids. The sequenced part of the CDR3 DNA is TGTGCCAGCAGTGAAGTCGGGGGTGGC. It translates to CASSEVGGG. The whole CDR3 sequence reads CASSEVGGGYTF. Drawing the rest from reference TRBV2 and TRBJ1-2, the complete variable domain is EPEVTQTPSHQVTQMGQEVILRCVPISNHLYFYWYRQILGQKVEFLVSFYNNEISEKSEIFDDQFSVERPDGSNFTLKIRSTKLEDSAMYFCASSEVGGGYTFGSGTRLTVV.

According to its frequency, this clone is medium-sized. The read ends 3 residues before the CDR3 terminus; that terminus is restored from the germline J gene. V gene TRBV18 combines with J gene TRBJ2-6, with 7 bases fitting TRBD1. V was pared by 5 bases and J by 2 bases, with 3 bases of the junction left unmatched. Per the germline V gene, CDR1 is KGHSH and CDR2 is LQKENI. This CDR3 has 15 residues. This CDR3 reads CASSVDRPGANVLTF. The CDR3 bases that were read are TGTGCCAGCTCAGTGGACAGGCCTGGGGCCAACGTC.

As concerns this clone: The read finishes 3 residues shy of the CDR3 end, and the germline J gene is used to complete it. The V and J genes are TRBV6-2 or TRBV6-3 and TRBJ2-3; D perhaps matches TRBD2 (6 bases). The CDR3 loop spans 16 amino acids. The germline CDR1 and CDR2 sequences are MNHEY and SVGEGT. CDR3 bases read: TGTGCCAGCAGTTACAGTAGACAAGCGGGTAGTCAGCCG. Translating gives CASSYSRQAGSQP. In full, the CDR3 is CASSYSRQAGSQPQYF.

As regards this clone: The read ends 3 residues early relative to the CDR3; the germline J gene fills the gap. The V gene is TRBV20-1, the J gene TRBJ1-3; maybe TRBD1 (5 bases). This CDR3 spans 13 amino acids. The ends were cut back, 4 bases at V and 3 bases at J, with 10 bases in the middle. Germline CDR1 DFQATT, CDR2 SNEGSKA (reference sequence). CDR3 loop: CSANQGGGNTIYF. CDR3 bases read: TGCAGTGCTAACCAGGGAGGTGGAAACACC.

Notes on this clone: The CDR3 end lies 3 residues beyond the end of the read and is filled in from the germline J gene. The chain recombines TRBV6-2 or TRBV6-3 with TRBJ2-1; TRBD2 agrees at 12 bases. The V gene end was trimmed by 5 bases and the J gene end by 8 bases; junction bases not matched to a gene: 13. CDR3 length: 17 amino acids. The V gene's germline CDR1 is MNHEY and CDR2 SVGEGT. The covered CDR3 bases are TGTGCCAGCAGTAGCCCCCTTACTAGCGGGGGGCCCCATGAG. The encoded protein is CASSSPLTSGGPHE. The whole CDR3 sequence reads CASSSPLTSGGPHEQFF.

Regarding this clone: The read terminates 3 residues before the CDR3 end, so the remaining end is supplied by the germline J gene. The rearrangement joins TRBV11-2 to TRBJ2-3, with D perhaps TRBD2 (7 bases). This CDR3 has 15 residues. Per the germline V gene, CDR1 is SGHAT and CDR2 is FQNNGV. The CDR3 here is CASSLEAGAGETQYF. The part of the CDR3 DNA that was read is TGTGCCAGCAGCTTAGAGGCAGGGGCGGGAGAGACG.

As to this clone: The read comes to an end 3 residues before the CDR3 does, leaving the germline J gene to fill in the end. The chain combines TRBV2 with TRBJ2-2; 12 nucleotides line up with TRBD1. Per germline, CDR1 SNHLY and CDR2 FYNNEI. After removal of 7 bases from V and 5 bases from J, the junction contained 5 bases not matched to a gene. This CDR3 contains 15 residues. CDR3 loop: CASKGQGARTGELFF. The sequenced CDR3 bases are TGTGCCAGCAAGGGACAGGGGGCTAGGACCGGGGAG.

Details on this clone: Mismatch with germline at one junction end may stem from a read error. The observed sequence ends 3 residues before the CDR3 terminus, with the missing tail filled in from the germline J gene. Distinct nucleotide sequences in the sample also encode this CDR3. The gene calls are TRBV11-2 and TRBJ1-3, with TRBD1 matching over 7 bases. There are 14 residues in the CDR3. CDR1 SGHAT and CDR2 FQNNGV come from the germline V gene. The sequenced CDR3 bases are TGTGCCAGCAGCCCGACAGGGAACCGAAACACA. As protein: CASSPTGNRNT. The whole CDR3 sequence reads CASSPTGNRNTIYF.

About this clone itself: The read terminates 3 residues ahead of where the CDR3 ends, so the germline J gene completes it. The V gene is TRBV5-1, the J gene TRBJ2-5, with D tentatively TRBD2 (6 bases). V was trimmed by 4 bases and J by 4 bases, leaving 17 bases between them. This CDR3 spans 15 amino acids. CDR1 and CDR2 (germline): SGHRS, YFSETQ. CDR3 sequence: CASSTGSSEGETQYF. The part of the CDR3 DNA that was read is TGCGCCAGCAGCACCGGGTCTAGCGAGGGAGAGACC.

About this clone itself: The DNA ends 3 residues before the CDR3 does, and the rest of the CDR3 is filled in from the germline J gene. J is TRBJ1-2 and V is TRBV7-3, with D unresolved. The CDR3 extends over 13 amino acids. Germline V gene sequence: CDR1 SGHTA, CDR2 FQGTGA. The DNA read from the CDR3 is TGTGCCAGCAGCTCCCAAGTCACAGATACC. This translates into CASSSQVTDT. The whole CDR3 protein is CASSSQVTDTYTF.

CDR3 bases read: TGTGCCAGCAGCGACCCCCGGGACAGGGCCTCTGGGGCCAACGTA. This translates into CASSDPRDRASGANV. The CDR3, in full, reads CASSDPRDRASGANVLFF. V gene TRBV7-8 combines with J gene TRBJ1-4, with 9 positions matching TRBD1. Read sequence stops 3 residues before the CDR3 end, and the germline J gene provides the missing end. The CDR3 is 18 amino acids. Looked up from germline, CDR1 is SGHVS and CDR2 is FQNEAQ.

As regards this clone: At one boundary the junction diverges from the germline segment, which might be a read error. The read ends 3 residues early relative to the CDR3; the germline J gene fills the gap. This sample also contains other DNA sequences that code for the same CDR3. The V call is TRBV30, the J call TRBJ1-3, with D unresolved. Germline V gives CDR1 GTSNPN, CDR2 SVGIG (reference sequence). This CDR3 contains 13 residues. The CDR3 loop is CAWISDSGNTIYF. The sequenced part of the CDR3 DNA is TGTGCCTGGATTTCAGACTCTGGAAACACA.

Comment on this clone: The DNA ends 3 residues before the CDR3 does, and the rest of the CDR3 is filled in from the germline J gene. The V and J genes are TRBV18 and TRBJ1-2, with TRBD1 matching over 10 bases. Germline V lookup: CDR1 KGHSH, CDR2 LQKENI. The CDR3 runs 16 residues. The chain's CDR3 is CASSPPQDRGDNDYTF. The sequenced part of the CDR3 DNA is TGTGCCAGCTCACCACCGCAGGACAGGGGGGACAATGAC.

Comment on this clone: Read data end 3 residues before the CDR3 end; the end is taken from the germline J gene. The chain carries TRBV2 and TRBJ2-3; possible D gene TRBD2, 5 bases. CDR1 and CDR2 (germline): SNHLY, FYNNEI. V shed 6 bases and J shed 1 base, with 17 bases lying between them. The CDR3 covers 16 residues. CDR3 sequence: CASSESPSRGTDTQYF. Incomplete CDR3 DNA: TGTGCCAGCAGCGAGTCCCCCTCGAGGGGCACAGATACG.

A word on this clone: The DNA ends 3 residues before the CDR3 does, and the rest of the CDR3 is filled in from the germline J gene. The rearrangement joins TRBV19 to TRBJ1-2, with D unresolved. The V gene's germline CDR1 is LNHDA and CDR2 SQIVND (reference sequence). This CDR3 is built from 14 residues. V was shortened by 7 bases and J by 4 bases, with 16 bases between the two germline ends. The chain's CDR3 is CASTPTAYAYGYTF. The CDR3 bases that were read are TGTGCCAGTACACCCACCGCCTATGCCTATGGC.

As to this clone: The missing CDR3 end, 3 residues past where the read stops, is filled in from the germline J gene. This chain joins TRBV19 and TRBJ1-5, with 8 bases lining up with TRBD1. The CDR3 contains 16 residues. In germline, CDR1 is LNHDA, CDR2 SQIVND (reference sequence). J lost 0 bases, V lost 8 bases, and 9 bases had no gene match. CDR3 sequence: CASPLGQGTSNQPQHF. The CDR3 DNA, read in part, is TGTGCCAGTCCCCTTGGACAGGGCACTAGCAATCAGCCC.

Notes on this clone: The read ends 3 residues shy of where the CDR3 ends; the end is completed using the germline J gene. The V and J genes are TRBV20-1 and TRBJ2-5; TRBD1 might be the D (5 bases). Germline values: CDR1 DFQATT, CDR2 SNEGSKA (reference sequence). The CDR3 has 11 residues. V was clipped by 6 bases and J by 4 bases, with 9 bases between them. Incomplete CDR3 DNA: TGCAGTGCGGGGCACCCAGAGACC. Its protein product is CSAGHPET. The whole CDR3 is CSAGHPETQYF.

CDR3 protein: CASSRGSNQPQHF. The sequenced part of the CDR3 DNA is TGTGCCAGCTCCAGGGGAAGCAATCAGCCC. The gene calls are TRBV7-9 and TRBJ1-5; D is perhaps TRBD1 (6 bases). The CDR3 goes on 3 residues after the read ends, and that part is filled in from the germline J gene. The CDR3 loop spans 13 amino acids. Looked up from germline, CDR1 is SEHNR and CDR2 is FQNEAQ (reference sequence). Trimming cost V 8 bases and J 1 base, with 9 bases left between them.

The CDR3 sequence: CASSVSRVSIYDYTF. The sequenced part of the CDR3 DNA is TGTGCCAGCAGCGTCTCCAGGGTCTCTATTTACGAC. The gene calls are TRBV7-8 and TRBJ1-2, with a possible D match to TRBD1 (5 bases). Read coverage stops 3 residues before the CDR3 terminus; the germline J gene supplies the remainder. The CDR3 is 15 residues long. The germline V gene encodes CDR1 SGHVS and CDR2 FQNEAQ.